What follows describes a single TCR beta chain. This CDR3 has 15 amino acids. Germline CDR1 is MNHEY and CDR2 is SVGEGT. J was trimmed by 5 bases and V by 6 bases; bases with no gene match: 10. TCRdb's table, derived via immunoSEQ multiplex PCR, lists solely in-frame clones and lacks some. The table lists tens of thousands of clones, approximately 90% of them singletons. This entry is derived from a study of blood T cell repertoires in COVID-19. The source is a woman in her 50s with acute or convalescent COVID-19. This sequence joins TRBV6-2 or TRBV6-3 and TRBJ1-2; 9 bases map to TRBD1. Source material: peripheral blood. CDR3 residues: CASSLTTGGAYGYTF. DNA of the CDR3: TGTGCCAGCAGCTTAACCACAGGGGGCGCGTATGGCTACACCTTC.